This TCR beta chain was recorded in a study of blood T cell repertoires in COVID-19. Turning to the study itself: Sources were T cells, B-cell-depleted T cells, or PBMCs; the material itself was cDNA or gDNA.

Profiled with immunoSEQ multiplex PCR; TCRdb holds only in-frame clones, not every one. There are 35,000 to 45,000 clones in the sample; roughly 88% occur only once, and less than 2.5% lies in the top ten. The CDR3 contains 13 residues. The J segment lost 4 bases and the V segment lost 9 bases, leaving 6 bases of the junction unmatched. The V and J genes are TRBV12-3 or TRBV12-4 and TRBJ2-3; 8 positions agree with TRBD1. Specimen: peripheral blood. This TCR came from a human donor in a cohort sampled during active COVID-19. CDR3 coding DNA: TGTGCCAGTGACAGGGGTTATTCAGATACGCAGTATTTT. Its protein is CASDRGYSDTQYF.